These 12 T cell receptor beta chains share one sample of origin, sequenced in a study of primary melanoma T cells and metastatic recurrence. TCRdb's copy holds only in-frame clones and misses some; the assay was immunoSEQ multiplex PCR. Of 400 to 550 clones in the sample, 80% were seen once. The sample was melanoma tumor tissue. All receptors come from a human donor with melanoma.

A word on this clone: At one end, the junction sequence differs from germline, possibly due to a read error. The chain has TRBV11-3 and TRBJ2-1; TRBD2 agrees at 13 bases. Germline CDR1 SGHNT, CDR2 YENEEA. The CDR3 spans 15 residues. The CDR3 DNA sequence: TGTGCCAGCAGCTTAGAACTAGCGGGAGGGCAATATCAGGTCTTC. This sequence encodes CASSLELAGGQYQVF.

CDR3 coding DNA: TGTGCCAGCAGCTTGGGATCTCCATTAAGAGGTAATGAGCAGTTCTTC. Translating gives CASSLGSPLRGNEQFF. The rearrangement links TRBV7-7 to TRBJ2-1; D not certain. Germline CDR1 and CDR2: SSHAT and FNYEAQ (reference sequence). This CDR3 has 16 residues. With 3 bases removed from V and 7 bases from J, the gap between germline ends came to 19 bases.

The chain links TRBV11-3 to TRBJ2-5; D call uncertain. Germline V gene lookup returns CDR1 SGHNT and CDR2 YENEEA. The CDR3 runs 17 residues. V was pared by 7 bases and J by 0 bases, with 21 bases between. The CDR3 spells CASKRAARKEYQETQYF. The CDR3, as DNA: TGTGCCAGCAAAAGGGCAGCAAGAAAAGAGTACCAAGAGACCCAGTACTTC.

CDR3 region: CASSLNPNEQYF. The CDR3, as DNA: TGTGCCAGCAGTTTAAACCCCAACGAGCAGTACTTC. This rearrangement joins TRBV28 to TRBJ2-7; no reliable D call. There are 12 residues in the CDR3. The V gene's germline CDR1 is MDHEN and CDR2 SYDVKM. Trimming took 2 bases from V and 5 from J, leaving 7 bases between them.

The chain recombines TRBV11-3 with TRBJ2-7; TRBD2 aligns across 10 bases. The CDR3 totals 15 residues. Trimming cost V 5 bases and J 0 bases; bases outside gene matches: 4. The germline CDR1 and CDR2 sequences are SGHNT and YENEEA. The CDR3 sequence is CASSKREGASYEQYF. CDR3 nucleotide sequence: TGTGCCAGCAGCAAGCGGGAGGGGGCCTCCTACGAGCAGTACTTC.

The CDR3 DNA is TGTGCCAGCAGCTTCGCGGTCTCTGGGGCCAACGTCCTGACTTTC. This codes for CASSFAVSGANVLTF. The chain employs TRBV11-3 and TRBJ2-6; D uncertain. Germline lookup yields CDR1 SGHNT and CDR2 YENEEA. V shed 3 bases and J shed 0 bases, with 6 bases lying between them. This CDR3 region has 15 residues.

The CDR3 sequence is CASSQDRADYEQYF. CDR3 nucleotides: TGCGCCAGCAGCCAAGATCGAGCGGACTACGAGCAGTACTTC. This chain joins TRBV23-1 and TRBJ2-7; a weak D match, TRBD2 (5 bases). Being an ORF, TRBV23-1 has a function that is uncertain. With 6 bases removed from V and 3 bases from J, the gap between germline ends came to 15 bases. The CDR3 has 14 amino acids.

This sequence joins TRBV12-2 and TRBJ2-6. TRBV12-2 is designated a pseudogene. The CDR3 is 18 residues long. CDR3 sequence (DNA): TGTGCAAGTCGCTGTAGTGAGACCACACAAAGTCGGGCCAACGTCCTGACTTTC. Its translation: CASRCSETTQSRANVLTF.

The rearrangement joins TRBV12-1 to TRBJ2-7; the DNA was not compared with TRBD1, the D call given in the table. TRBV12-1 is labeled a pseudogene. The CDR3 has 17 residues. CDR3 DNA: TGTGCCAGCAGCTTTGGAAGTAACAGCTCACTCTCCTACGAGCAGTACTTC. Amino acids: CASSFGSNSSLSYEQYF.

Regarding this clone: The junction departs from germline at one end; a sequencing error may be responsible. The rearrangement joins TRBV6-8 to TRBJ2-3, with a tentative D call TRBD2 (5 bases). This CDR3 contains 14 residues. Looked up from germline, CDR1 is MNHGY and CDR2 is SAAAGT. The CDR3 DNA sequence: TGTGCCAGCAGTGACTCGGTGGGGAGCGATACGCAGTATTTT. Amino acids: CASSDSVGSDTQYF.

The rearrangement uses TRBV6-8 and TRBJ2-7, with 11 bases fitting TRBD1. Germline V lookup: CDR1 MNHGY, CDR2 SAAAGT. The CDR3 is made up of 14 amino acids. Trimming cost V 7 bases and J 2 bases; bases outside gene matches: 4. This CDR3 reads CASIGTGGAYEQYF. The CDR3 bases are TGTGCCAGCATCGGGACAGGGGGGGCCTACGAGCAGTACTTC.

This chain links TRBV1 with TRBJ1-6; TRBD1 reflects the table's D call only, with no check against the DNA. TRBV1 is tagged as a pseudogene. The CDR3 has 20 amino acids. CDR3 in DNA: TGCGCCAGCAGCCAAGATAAGAACCCAGGGCGCAGCTCCTATAATTCACCCCTCCACTTT. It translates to CASSQDKNPGRSSYNSPLHF.